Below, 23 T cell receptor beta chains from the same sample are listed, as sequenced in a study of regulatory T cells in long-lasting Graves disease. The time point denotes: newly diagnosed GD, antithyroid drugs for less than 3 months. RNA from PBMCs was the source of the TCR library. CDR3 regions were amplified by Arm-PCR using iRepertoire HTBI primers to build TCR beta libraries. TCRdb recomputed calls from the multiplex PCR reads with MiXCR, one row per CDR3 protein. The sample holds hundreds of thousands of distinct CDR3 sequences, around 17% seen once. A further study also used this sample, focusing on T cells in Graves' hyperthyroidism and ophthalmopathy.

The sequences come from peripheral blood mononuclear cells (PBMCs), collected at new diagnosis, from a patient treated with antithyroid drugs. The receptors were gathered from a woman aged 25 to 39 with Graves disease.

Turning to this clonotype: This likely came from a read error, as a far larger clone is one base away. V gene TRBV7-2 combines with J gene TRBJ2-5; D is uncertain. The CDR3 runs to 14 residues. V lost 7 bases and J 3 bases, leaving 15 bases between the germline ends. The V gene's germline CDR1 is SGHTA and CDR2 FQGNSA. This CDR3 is CASTAPPVEETQYF. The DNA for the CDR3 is TGTGCCAGCACCGCGCCCCCGGTGGAAGAGACCCAGTACTTC.

This chain's CDR3 is CASSEMGRSSYEQYF. For the CDR3, the DNA is TGTGCCAGCAGTGAAATGGGGAGGAGCTCCTACGAGCAGTACTTC. V and J are TRBV6-1 and TRBJ2-7; TRBD2 might be the D (6 bases). The CDR3 has 15 amino acids. Germline V gives CDR1 MNHNS, CDR2 SASEGT. V was pared by 2 bases and J by 0 bases, with 11 bases between.

The CDR3 region is CAWSVRTNSPLHF. The DNA for the CDR3 is TGTGCCTGGAGTGTACGAACCAATTCACCCCTCCACTTT. This chain joins TRBV30 and TRBJ1-6, with unresolved D. This CDR3 has 13 amino acids. The V end lost 0 bases, the J end lost 7 bases, and 7 bases lay between the germline ends. Per the germline V gene, CDR1 is GTSNPN and CDR2 is SVGIG (reference sequence). Full variable domain (rest looked up from reference TRBV30 and TRBJ1-6): SQTIHQWPATLVQPVGSPLSLECTVEGTSNPNLYWYRQAAGRGLQLLFYSVGIGQISSEVPQNLSASRPQDRQFILSSKKLLLSDSGFYLCAWSVRTNSPLHFGNGTRLTVT.

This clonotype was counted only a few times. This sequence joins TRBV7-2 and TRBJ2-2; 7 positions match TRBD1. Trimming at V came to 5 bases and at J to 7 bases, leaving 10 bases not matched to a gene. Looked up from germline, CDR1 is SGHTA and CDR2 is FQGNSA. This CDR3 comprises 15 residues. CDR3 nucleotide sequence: TGTGCCAGCAGCGTACGACAGGGATTAGGCGGGGAGCTGTTTTTT. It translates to CASSVRQGLGGELFF.

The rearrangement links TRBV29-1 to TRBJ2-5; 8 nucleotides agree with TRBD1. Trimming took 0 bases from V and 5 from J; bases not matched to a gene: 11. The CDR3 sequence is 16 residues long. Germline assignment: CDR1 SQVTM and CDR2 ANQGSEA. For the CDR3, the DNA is TGCAGCGTTGAAGAAAGCAACAGGGGGTACGGGGAGACCCAGTACTTC. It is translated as CSVEESNRGYGETQYF.

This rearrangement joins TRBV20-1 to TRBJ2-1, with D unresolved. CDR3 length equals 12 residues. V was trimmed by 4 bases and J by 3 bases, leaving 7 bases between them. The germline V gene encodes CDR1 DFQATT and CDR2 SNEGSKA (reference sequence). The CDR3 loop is CSANHNYNEQFF. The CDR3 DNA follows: TGCAGTGCTAACCATAACTACAATGAGCAGTTCTTC.

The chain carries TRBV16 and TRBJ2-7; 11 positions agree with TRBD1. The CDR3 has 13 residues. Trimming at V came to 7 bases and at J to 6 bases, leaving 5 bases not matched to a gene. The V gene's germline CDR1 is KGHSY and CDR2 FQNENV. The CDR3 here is CASNRTGGCEQYF. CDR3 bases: TGTGCCAGCAACCGGACAGGGGGCTGCGAGCAGTACTTC.

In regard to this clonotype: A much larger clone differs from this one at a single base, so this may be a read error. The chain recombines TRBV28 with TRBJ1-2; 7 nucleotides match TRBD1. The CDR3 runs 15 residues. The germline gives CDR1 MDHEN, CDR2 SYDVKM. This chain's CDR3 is CASYLPGQLDYGHTF. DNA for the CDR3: TGTGCCTCATACCTCCCGGGACAGCTCGACTATGGCCACACCTTC.

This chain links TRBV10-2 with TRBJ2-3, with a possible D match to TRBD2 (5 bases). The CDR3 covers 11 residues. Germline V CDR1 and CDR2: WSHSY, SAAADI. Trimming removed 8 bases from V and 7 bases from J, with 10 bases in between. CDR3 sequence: CASGGGYTQYF. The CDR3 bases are TGCGCCAGCGGAGGCGGATATACGCAGTATTTT.

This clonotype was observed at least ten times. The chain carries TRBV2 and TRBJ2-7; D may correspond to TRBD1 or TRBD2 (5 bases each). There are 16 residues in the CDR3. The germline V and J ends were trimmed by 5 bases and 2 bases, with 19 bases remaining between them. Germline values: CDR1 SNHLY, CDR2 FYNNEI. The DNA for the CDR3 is TGTGCCAGCAGTCCTCTGCTGGGACGGGGAGCCTACGAGCAGTACTTC. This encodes CASSPLLGRGAYEQYF.

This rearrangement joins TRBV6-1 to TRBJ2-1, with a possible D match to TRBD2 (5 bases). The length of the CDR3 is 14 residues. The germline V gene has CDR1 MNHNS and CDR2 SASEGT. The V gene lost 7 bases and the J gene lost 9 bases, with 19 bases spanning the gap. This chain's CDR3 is CASMVEERKGEQFF. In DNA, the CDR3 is TGTGCCAGCATGGTGGAGGAGAGGAAGGGTGAGCAGTTCTTC.

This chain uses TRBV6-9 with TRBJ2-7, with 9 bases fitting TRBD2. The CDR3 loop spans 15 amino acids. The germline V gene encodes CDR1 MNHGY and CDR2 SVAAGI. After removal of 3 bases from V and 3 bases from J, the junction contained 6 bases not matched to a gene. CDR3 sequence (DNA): TGTGCCAGCAGTTACCCAAAAGCGGGGGGCTACGAGCAGTACTTC. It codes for CASSYPKAGGYEQYF.

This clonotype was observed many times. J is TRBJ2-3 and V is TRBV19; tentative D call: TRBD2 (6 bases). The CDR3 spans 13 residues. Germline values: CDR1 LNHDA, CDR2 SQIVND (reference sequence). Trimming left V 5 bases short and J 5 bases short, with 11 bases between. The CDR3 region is CASSPPGLDTQYF. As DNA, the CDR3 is TGTGCCAGTAGTCCCCCGGGACTAGATACGCAGTATTTT.

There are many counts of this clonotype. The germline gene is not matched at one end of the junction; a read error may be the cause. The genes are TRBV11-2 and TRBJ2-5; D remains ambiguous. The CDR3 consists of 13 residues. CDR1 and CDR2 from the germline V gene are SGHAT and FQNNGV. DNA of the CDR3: TGTGCCAGCAGTTTAGACTTTCAAGAGACCCAGTACTTC. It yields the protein CASSLDFQETQYF.

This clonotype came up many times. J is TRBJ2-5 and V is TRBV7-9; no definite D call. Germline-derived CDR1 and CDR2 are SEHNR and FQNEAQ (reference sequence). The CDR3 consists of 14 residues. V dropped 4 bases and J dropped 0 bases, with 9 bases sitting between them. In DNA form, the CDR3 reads TGTGCCAGCAGCTCCGCGCGTTACCAAGAGACCCAGTACTTC. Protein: CASSSARYQETQYF. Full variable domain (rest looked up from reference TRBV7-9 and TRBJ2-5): DTGVSQNPRHKITKRGQNVTFRCDPISEHNRLYWYRQTLGQGPEFLTYFQNEAQLEKSRLLSDRFSAERPKGSFSTLEIQRTEQGDSAMYLCASSSARYQETQYFGPGTRLLVL.

CDR3 sequence reads: CASSLDWTSYQPQHF. The CDR3 nucleotides are TGTGCCAGCAGCTTGGACTGGACATCTTATCAGCCCCAGCATTTT. The chain carries TRBV5-5 and TRBJ1-5; weak D call: TRBD1 (5 bases). Looked up from germline, CDR1 is SGHKS and CDR2 is YYEKEE (reference sequence). Trimming left V 0 bases short and J 5 bases short, with 12 bases between. The CDR3 runs 15 residues.

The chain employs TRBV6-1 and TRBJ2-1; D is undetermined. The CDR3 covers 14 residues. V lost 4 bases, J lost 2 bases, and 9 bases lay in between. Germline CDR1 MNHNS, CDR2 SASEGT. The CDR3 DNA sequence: TGTGCCAGCAGTGCCTACAAACCCTACAATGAGCAGTTCTTC. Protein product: CASSAYKPYNEQFF.

DNA for the CDR3: TGCGCCAGCAGCCAAATAGACAGGAATCAGCCCCAGCATTTT. It encodes CASSQIDRNQPQHF. This chain uses TRBV4-1 with TRBJ1-5; D might be TRBD1 (6 bases). Per germline, CDR1 MGHRA and CDR2 YSYEKL. V lost 2 bases and J lost 4, with 9 bases in between. CDR3 length: 14 amino acids.

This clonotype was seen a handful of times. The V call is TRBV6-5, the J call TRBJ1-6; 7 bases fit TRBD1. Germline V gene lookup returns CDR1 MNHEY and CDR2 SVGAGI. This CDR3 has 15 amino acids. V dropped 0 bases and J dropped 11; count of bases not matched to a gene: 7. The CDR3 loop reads CASSYSRTGETPLHF. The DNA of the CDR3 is TGTGCCAGCAGTTACTCGAGGACAGGAGAAACACCCCTCCACTTT.

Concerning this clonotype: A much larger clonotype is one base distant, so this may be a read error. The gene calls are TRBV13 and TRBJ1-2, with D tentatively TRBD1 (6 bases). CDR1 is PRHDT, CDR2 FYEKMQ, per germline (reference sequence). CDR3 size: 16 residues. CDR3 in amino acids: CASSLTDRHDPNGYTF. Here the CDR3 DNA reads TGTGCCAGCAGTTTAACGGACAGACACGACCCCAATGGGTACACCTTC.

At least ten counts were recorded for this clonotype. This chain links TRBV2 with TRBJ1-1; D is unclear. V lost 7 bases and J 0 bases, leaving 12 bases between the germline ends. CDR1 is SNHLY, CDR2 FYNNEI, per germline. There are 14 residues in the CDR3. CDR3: CASTPVLMNTEAFF. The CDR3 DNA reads TGTGCCAGCACCCCTGTTCTCATGAACACTGAAGCTTTCTTT.

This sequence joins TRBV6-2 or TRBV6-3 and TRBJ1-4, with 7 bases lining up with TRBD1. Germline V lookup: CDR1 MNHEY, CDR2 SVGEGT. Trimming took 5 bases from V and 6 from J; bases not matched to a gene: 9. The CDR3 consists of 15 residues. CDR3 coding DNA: TGTGCCAGCAGTGACATCCTCGGGACAGATGAAAAACTGTTTTTT. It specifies CASSDILGTDEKLFF.

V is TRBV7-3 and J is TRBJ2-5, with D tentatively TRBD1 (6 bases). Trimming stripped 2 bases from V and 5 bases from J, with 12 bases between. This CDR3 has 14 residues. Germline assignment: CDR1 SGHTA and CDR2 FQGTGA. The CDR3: CASSLSGQRETQYF. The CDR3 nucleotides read TGTGCCAGCAGCTTATCGGGACAAAGGGAGACCCAGTACTTC.